Given below is one T cell receptor (beta chain) in context. The data were taken from a study of blood T cell repertoires in COVID-19. After removal of 4 bases from V and 9 bases from J, the junction contained 12 bases not matched to a gene. The CDR3 has 17 residues. Germline assignment: CDR1 SGHRS and CDR2 YFSETQ. Sequencing was performed with immunoSEQ multiplex PCR; in TCRdb, only in-frame clones are kept and a portion is missing. This table has under 300,000 clones, roughly 80% appearing once. The sequence was collected from a woman between 18 and 29 years old with acute or convalescent COVID-19. The chain recombines TRBV5-1 with TRBJ1-6; 11 nucleotides match TRBD1. Material for sequencing was peripheral blood. CDR3 DNA sequence: TGCGCCAGCAGCCGCGAGGGCCCCGGGACAGGGGGTTCACCCCTCCACTTT. Residues: CASSREGPGTGGSPLHF. The variable domain in full, completed from reference TRBV5-1 and TRBJ1-6, reads KAGVTQTPRYLIKTRGQQVTLSCSPISGHRSVSWYQQTPGQGLQFLFEYFSETQRNKGNFPGRFSGRQFSNSRSEMNVSTLELGDSALYLCASSREGPGTGGSPLHFGNGTRLTVT.